This passage covers 2 T cell receptor beta chains from one sample sequenced in a study of CXCR3-negative and CXCR3-positive naive CD8 T cells. Through 5' RACE with UMI labels, the TRB cDNA libraries were prepared. TCRdb derives one entry per CDR3 protein from the 5' RACE reads, leaving out DNA. This listing includes 40,000 to 45,000 distinct CDR3 sequences. Sample: memory CD8+ T cells from blood. The receptor source for this set is a human donor in good health. Some clones in this sample may be carry-over from other donors' samples.

The J gene is TRBJ2-3, the V gene TRBV5-1. Germline values: CDR1 SGHRS, CDR2 YFSETQ. This CDR3 contains 12 residues. The CDR3 spells CASSLAPDTQYF.

V gene TRBV9 combines with J gene TRBJ2-3; TCRdb returns TRBD2, unconfirmable since there is no DNA. The CDR3 has 15 residues. Germline CDR1 reads SGDLS; CDR2 reads YYNGEE. The chain's CDR3 is CASSVAGELTDTQYF.